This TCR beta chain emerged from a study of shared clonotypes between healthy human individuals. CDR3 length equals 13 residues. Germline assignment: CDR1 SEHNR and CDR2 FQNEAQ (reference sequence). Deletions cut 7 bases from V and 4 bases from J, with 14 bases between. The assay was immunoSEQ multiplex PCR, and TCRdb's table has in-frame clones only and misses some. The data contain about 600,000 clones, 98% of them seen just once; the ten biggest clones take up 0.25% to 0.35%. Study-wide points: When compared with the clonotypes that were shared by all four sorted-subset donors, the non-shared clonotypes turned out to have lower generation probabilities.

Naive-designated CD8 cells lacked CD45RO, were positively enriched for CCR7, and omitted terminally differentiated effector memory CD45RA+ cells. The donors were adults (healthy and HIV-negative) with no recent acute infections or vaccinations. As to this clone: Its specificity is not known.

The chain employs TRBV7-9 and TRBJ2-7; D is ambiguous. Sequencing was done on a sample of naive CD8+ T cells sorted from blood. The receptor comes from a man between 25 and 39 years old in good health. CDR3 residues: CASTRFDKYEQYF. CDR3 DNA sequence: TGTGCCAGCACCCGTTTCGACAAGTACGAGCAGTACTTC.